One and the same sample provided the 13 T cell receptor beta chains below, sequenced in a study of naive and memory T cell subsets. Both TRBC1 and TRBC2 were covered by a beta constant-region primer of two equimolar oligonucleotides. Four rounds of PCR amplified the ligated cDNA using nested alpha and beta constant-region primers plus SP2. TCRdb called the UMI-ligation and nested PCR reads again in MiXCR, with one record for every CDR3 protein. This table has about 120,000 distinct CDR3 sequences, around 35% appearing once. Input material: central memory CD4+ T cells from blood. These receptors were taken from a human donor in good health.

J is TRBJ1-2 and V is TRBV5-1; D not resolved. Germline V gene lookup returns CDR1 SGHRS and CDR2 YFSETQ. Trimming stripped 0 bases from V and 3 bases from J, with 18 bases between. The CDR3 sequence is 17 residues long. For the CDR3, the DNA is TGCGCCAGCAGCTTGGACCCGGACGAAGTCCGATACTATGGCTACACCTTC. Translating gives CASSLDPDEVRYYGYTF.

This sequence joins TRBV7-2 and TRBJ2-2, with D possibly TRBD1 on 6 matching bases. CDR1 and CDR2 (germline): SGHTA, FQGNSA. V lost 1 base to trimming and J lost 7 bases, with 13 bases between them. CDR3 length equals 15 residues. The CDR3 region is CASSLDRAGVGELFF. CDR3 DNA sequence: TGTGCCAGCAGCTTAGACAGGGCCGGGGTCGGGGAGCTGTTTTTT. Complete variable domain (other parts from reference TRBV7-2 and TRBJ2-2): GAGVSQSPSNKVTEKGKDVELRCDPISGHTALYWYRQSLGQGLEFLIYFQGNSAPDKSGLPSDRFSAERTGGSVSTLTIQRTQQEDSAVYLCASSLDRAGVGELFFGEGSRLTVL.

In DNA form, the CDR3 reads TGTGCCAGCAGTTTATCTACTAGCGGCCGATACGAGCAGTACTTC. It codes for CASSLSTSGRYEQYF. The chain employs TRBV28 and TRBJ2-7; 8 nucleotides agree with TRBD2. This CDR3 region has 15 residues. From germline, CDR1 is MDHEN and CDR2 SYDVKM. The J segment lost 4 bases and the V segment lost 1 base, leaving 6 bases of the junction unmatched.

The chain has TRBV20-1 and TRBJ1-5, with D tentatively TRBD1 (5 bases). Germline CDR1 reads DFQATT; CDR2 reads SNEGSKA (reference sequence). There are 16 residues in the CDR3. V was trimmed by 0 bases and J by 1 base, leaving 13 bases between them. The CDR3 DNA reads as TGCAGTGCTAGAGATAACGGGGGTGGAAGCAATCAGCCCCAGCATTTT. Protein: CSARDNGGGSNQPQHF.

This rearrangement joins TRBV20-1 to TRBJ2-2; either TRBD1 or TRBD2 may supply D (7 bases each). Germline V CDR1 and CDR2: DFQATT, SNEGSKA (reference sequence). The V end was cut by 3 bases, the J end by 4 bases, with 18 bases between. CDR3 length: 16 amino acids. In DNA form, the CDR3 reads TGCAGTGCTAGTTACACAGGGGCGGGAGTCACCGGGGAGCTGTTTTTT. Protein product: CSASYTGAGVTGELFF.

The table lists this clonotype with many counts. V usage is TRBV29-1 and J usage is TRBJ1-1; a weak D match, TRBD1 (6 bases). The germline V gene encodes CDR1 SQVTM and CDR2 ANQGSEA. The CDR3 is 12 amino acids. Trimming took 6 bases from V and 4 from J, leaving 12 bases between them. In DNA form, the CDR3 reads TGCAGCGTCAGGGAACAGGGCACTGAAGCTTTCTTT. This codes for CSVREQGTEAFF.

This clonotype has a count of ten or more. This sequence joins TRBV7-6 and TRBJ2-1; 12 nucleotides align to TRBD2. The V gene end was trimmed by 1 base and the J gene end by 0 bases; junction bases not matched to a gene: 7. CDR3 length: 19 amino acids. The germline gives CDR1 SGHVS, CDR2 FNYEAQ. The CDR3 coding sequence is TGTGCCAGCAGCTTAGGGCTAGCGGGAGGGACCGCCTCCTACAATGAGCAGTTCTTC. Translating it yields CASSLGLAGGTASYNEQFF.

This clonotype occurred a few times. The V and J genes are TRBV15 and TRBJ2-5; D uncertain. Trimming took off 0 bases at V and 5 bases at J, with 7 bases between the two ends. This CDR3 contains 13 residues. Germline CDR1 is LNHNV and CDR2 is YYDKDF (reference sequence). In DNA form, the CDR3 reads TGTGCCACCAGCAGAGATCGTCAGGAGACCCAGTACTTC. Its protein product is CATSRDRQETQYF. Full variable domain (outside the CDR3, taken from reference TRBV15 and TRBJ2-5): DAMVIQNPRYQVTQFGKPVTLSCSQTLNHNVMYWYQQKSSQAPKLLFHYYDKDFNNEADTPDNFQSRRPNTSFCFLDIRSPGLGDTAMYLCATSRDRQETQYFGPGTRLLVL.

This clonotype was recorded once. A read error may produce the germline difference seen at one junction end. The V call is TRBV7-2, the J call TRBJ1-1; a possible D gene is TRBD1 (5 bases). The CDR3 is made up of 13 amino acids. Germline V gene data show CDR1 as SGHTA and CDR2 as FQGNSA. The CDR3 protein is CASSSTNRPRTAF. Written as DNA, the CDR3 is TGTGCCAGCAGCTCCACAAACAGGCCAAGAACGGCCTTT.

This chain uses TRBV20-1 with TRBJ2-5; 8 nucleotides line up with TRBD2. The CDR3 is 13 residues long. Germline V gene data show CDR1 as DFQATT and CDR2 as SNEGSKA (reference sequence). V lost 3 bases and J lost 4; bases outside the gene matches: 4. This CDR3 reads CSASERERETQYF. CDR3 coding DNA: TGCAGTGCTAGTGAGCGGGAGAGAGAGACCCAGTACTTC.

V gene TRBV5-1 combines with J gene TRBJ2-1, with D perhaps matching TRBD2 (6 bases). This CDR3 has 15 amino acids. The V end lost 2 bases, the J end lost 7 bases, and 16 bases lay between the germline ends. Germline V lookup: CDR1 SGHRS, CDR2 YFSETQ. The chain's CDR3 is CASSLKSAGWNEQFF. CDR3 DNA sequence: TGCGCCAGCAGCTTAAAGTCCGCGGGATGGAATGAGCAGTTCTTC.

This clonotype has just a few counts. The chain combines TRBV20-1 with TRBJ2-1; 12 nucleotides line up with TRBD1. CDR3 size: 13 residues. Germline V CDR1 and CDR2: DFQATT, SNEGSKA (reference sequence). V trimming: 5 bases; J trimming: 9 bases; junction bases outside the gene matches: 5. The CDR3 loop is CSAPGTGGFEQFF. CDR3 nucleotides: TGCAGTGCTCCCGGGACAGGGGGCTTTGAGCAGTTCTTC.

In this sample, this clonotype turned up a few times. The genes are TRBV6-1 and TRBJ1-1; D remains ambiguous. The CDR3 is made up of 13 amino acids. Germline assignment: CDR1 MNHNS and CDR2 SASEGT. Between the trimmed V and J ends, which lost 1 base and 1 base, there was a span of 4 bases. The CDR3 DNA sequence: TGTGCCAGCAGTGAAGGTCGGAACACTGAAGCTTTCTTT. This gives the protein CASSEGRNTEAFF.